What follows are 19 T cell receptor beta chains derived from one specimen sequenced in a study of CD8 T cells in Susac syndrome. The RNA input was about 0.5 to 1 ug, and it was reverse transcribed with random hexamers. A single record per CDR3 protein comes from TCRdb applying MiXCR to the immunoSEQ multiplex PCR reads. The data contain more than 95,000 distinct CDR3 sequences, 90% to 95% of them singletons. Specimen: CD4+ T cells from PBMCs. These TCRs come from a human donor with multiple sclerosis.

The rearrangement links TRBV27 to TRBJ2-7; 7 bases are a match to TRBD1. This CDR3 spans 15 amino acids. V shed 6 bases and J 11 bases; nucleotides not matched to a gene: 19. CDR1 is MNHEY, CDR2 SMNVEV, per germline (reference sequence). The CDR3 sequence is CASSRFPNLRGYEYF. The CDR3 nucleotides are TGTGCCAGCAGCCGTTTCCCGAATCTCAGGGGGTACGAGTACTTC.

The chain uses TRBV7-9 and TRBJ1-1, with TRBD1 matching 11 bases. The length of the CDR3 is 17 residues. The germline V gene has CDR1 SEHNR and CDR2 FQNEAQ (reference sequence). V dropped 5 bases and J dropped 3; count of bases not matched to a gene: 11. CDR3 sequence reads: CASSAGWTGGADTEAFF. The CDR3 DNA reads as TGTGCCAGCAGCGCAGGATGGACAGGGGGCGCGGACACTGAAGCTTTCTTT.

The chain recombines TRBV3-1 with TRBJ2-5; 10 positions match TRBD2. This CDR3 spans 16 amino acids. Germline assignment: CDR1 LGHDT and CDR2 YNNKEL (reference sequence). V lost 4 bases and J lost 6; bases outside the gene matches: 11. The CDR3 region is CASSPRASGGRKTQYF. CDR3 in DNA: TGTGCCAGCAGCCCGCGGGCTAGCGGGGGTCGAAAGACCCAGTACTTC.

The J gene is TRBJ2-5, the V gene TRBV20-1; D unclear. V dropped 6 bases and J dropped 5 bases, with 19 bases sitting between them. The germline CDR1 and CDR2 sequences are DFQATT and SNEGSKA (reference sequence). There are 14 residues in the CDR3. The CDR3 DNA reads TGCAGTGCCCCAACGCGCAGCTCAAGGGAGACCCAGTACTTC. It specifies CSAPTRSSRETQYF.

The chain joins TRBV12-3 or TRBV12-4 to TRBJ1-5; no definite D call. V lost 5 bases and J lost 1, with 3 bases in between. The CDR3 is 12 amino acids. CDR3 nucleotides: TGTGCCAGCAGTGAGAGCAATCAGCCCCAGCATTTT. Protein: CASSESNQPQHF.

This rearrangement joins TRBV3-1 to TRBJ2-1; D is unclear. Germline-derived CDR1 and CDR2 are LGHDT and YNNKEL (reference sequence). The V end lost 5 bases, the J end lost 6 bases, and 8 bases lay between the germline ends. The CDR3 runs 12 residues. DNA for the CDR3: TGTGCCAGCAGCTATGGACCCAATGAGCAGTTCTTC. This codes for CASSYGPNEQFF.

The CDR3 is CASGTGTVYEQYF. For the CDR3, the DNA is TGTGCCAGCGGCACCGGGACAGTCTACGAGCAGTACTTC. The V call is TRBV25-1, the J call TRBJ2-7, with TRBD1 matching over 7 bases. This CDR3 is built from 13 residues. CDR1 and CDR2 from the germline V gene are MGHDK and SYGVNS. Trimming took 8 bases from V and 3 from J; bases not matched to a gene: 7.

This chain connects TRBV11-2 to TRBJ2-5; 11 bases match TRBD2. Germline assignment: CDR1 SGHAT and CDR2 FQNNGV. The CDR3 has 15 residues. V was clipped by 3 bases and J by 5 bases; unmatched bases: 5. The CDR3 loop reads CASSFSGGALETQYF. CDR3 DNA: TGTGCCAGCAGCTTTAGCGGGGGGGCCTTGGAGACCCAGTACTTC.

CDR3: CASSLGQITDTQYF. CDR3 sequence (DNA): TGTGCCAGCAGTTTAGGGCAGATCACAGATACGCAGTATTTT. This rearrangement joins TRBV28 to TRBJ2-3; D unclear. Germline V gene lookup returns CDR1 MDHEN and CDR2 SYDVKM. The CDR3 spans 14 residues. Trimming removed 2 bases from V and 2 bases from J, with 8 bases in between.

The chain is built from TRBV6-6 and TRBJ1-2, with TRBD1 matching 9 bases. Germline V lookup: CDR1 MNHNY, CDR2 SVGAGI (reference sequence). This CDR3 has 14 amino acids. V lost 5 bases to trimming and J lost 8 bases; unmatched junction nucleotides: 9. CDR3 region: CASSLTGTGSGYTF. CDR3 DNA: TGTGCCAGCAGTCTCACCGGGACAGGGAGCGGCTACACCTTC.

V is TRBV25-1 and J is TRBJ2-5; either TRBD1 or TRBD2 may fit D (5 bases each). With 4 bases removed from V and 2 bases from J, the gap between germline ends came to 11 bases. This CDR3 contains 14 residues. Germline V gives CDR1 MGHDK, CDR2 SYGVNS. CDR3: CASSVEGRQETQYF. The CDR3 nucleotides are TGTGCCAGCAGTGTCGAGGGACGGCAAGAGACCCAGTACTTC.

The chain carries TRBV29-1 and TRBJ2-2; D tentatively reads TRBD1 or TRBD2 (6 bases each). Germline CDR1 is SQVTM and CDR2 is ANQGSEA. Trimming removed 5 bases from V and 4 bases from J, with 17 bases in between. The CDR3 runs to 15 residues. The CDR3 DNA follows: TGCAGCGTTCAGAGGGGGGTATCGGGCACCGGGGAGCTGTTTTTT. It codes for CSVQRGVSGTGELFF.

The rearrangement joins TRBV7-9 to TRBJ2-2; 7 nucleotides agree with TRBD1. Germline V gene lookup returns CDR1 SEHNR and CDR2 FQNEAQ (reference sequence). After removal of 2 bases from V and 4 bases from J, the junction contained 7 bases not matched to a gene. CDR3 length equals 16 residues. CDR3 nucleotide sequence: TGTGCCAGCAGCTTACGGACAGGCGGAGGCACCGGGGAGCTGTTTTTT. Amino acid sequence: CASSLRTGGGTGELFF.

The chain links TRBV24-1 to TRBJ2-5; D gene uncertain. Germline CDR1 reads KGHDR; CDR2 reads SFDVKD. Between the trimmed V and J ends, which lost 4 bases and 0 bases, there was a span of 11 bases. The CDR3 is made up of 15 amino acids. The CDR3 region has the DNA TGTGCCACCAGTGAAGGGCGGTCGTACCAAGAGACCCAGTACTTC. Encoded protein: CATSEGRSYQETQYF.

About this clonotype: One end of the junction fails to match germline, which may point to a read error. As DNA, the CDR3 is TGTGCCAGCAGTTTAGGGCACAGGGGTCAGCCCCGGCATTTT. Translating it yields CASSLGHRGQPRHF. V is TRBV12-3 or TRBV12-4 and J is TRBJ1-5, with 7 bases aligning to TRBD1. CDR3 length: 14 residues.

The gene calls are TRBV20-1 and TRBJ1-5; tentative D call: TRBD1 (5 bases). CDR3 size: 14 residues. CDR1 and CDR2 (germline): DFQATT, SNEGSKA (reference sequence). Trimming pared 5 bases from V and 7 bases from J, leaving 18 bases between. CDR3 sequence: CSASGQEISQPQHF. Here the CDR3 DNA reads TGCAGTGCTTCCGGACAAGAGATCAGCCAGCCCCAGCATTTT.

The V gene is TRBV18, the J gene TRBJ1-2, with TRBD1 as a possible D gene (5 bases). Trimming took 1 base from V and 9 from J, leaving 9 bases between them. The CDR3 length is 12 residues. CDR1 is KGHSH, CDR2 LQKENI, per germline. The CDR3 loop reads CASSPRQTSYTF. For the CDR3, the DNA is TGTGCCAGCTCACCACGACAGACAAGCTACACCTTC.

V usage is TRBV7-9 and J usage is TRBJ1-4; 9 nucleotides match TRBD1. The CDR3 sequence is 17 residues long. Trimming removed 4 bases from V and 3 bases from J; junction bases left unmatched: 9. Germline V gives CDR1 SEHNR, CDR2 FQNEAQ (reference sequence). The CDR3 DNA reads as TGTGCCAGCAGCTCCCTAGGACAGGGGACTCCTAATGAAAAACTGTTTTTT. Translation gives CASSSLGQGTPNEKLFF.

This chain connects TRBV3-1 to TRBJ1-1, with D possibly matching TRBD1 (5 bases). Trimming shortened V by 1 base and J by 11 bases, and 11 bases separated the two germline ends. Germline V gene data show CDR1 as LGHDT and CDR2 as YNNKEL (reference sequence). This CDR3 region has 12 residues. The CDR3 loop reads CASSQGREGAFF. The CDR3, as DNA: TGTGCCAGCAGCCAAGGCAGGGAAGGGGCTTTCTTT.